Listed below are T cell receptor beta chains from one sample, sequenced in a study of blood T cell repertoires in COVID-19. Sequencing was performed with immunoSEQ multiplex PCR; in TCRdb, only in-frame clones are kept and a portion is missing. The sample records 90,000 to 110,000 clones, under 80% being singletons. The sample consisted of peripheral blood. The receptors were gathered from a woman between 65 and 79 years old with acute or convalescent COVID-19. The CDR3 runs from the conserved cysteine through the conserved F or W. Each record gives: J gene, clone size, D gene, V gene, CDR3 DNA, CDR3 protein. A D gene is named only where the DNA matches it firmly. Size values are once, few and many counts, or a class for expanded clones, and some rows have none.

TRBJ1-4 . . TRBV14 TGTGCCAGCAGCCAAGGCCGGAGAGGGTGGGCGGCCAATTATAATGAAAAACTGTTTTTT CASSQGRRGWAANYNEKLFF
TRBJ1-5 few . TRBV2 TGTGCCACCAGAAGGTCGACAGCTTATAGCAATCAGCCCCAGCATTTT CATRRSTAYSNQPQHF
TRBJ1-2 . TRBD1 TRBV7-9 TGTGCCACCGAGGGGTTACAGGGGGCCTCCCTCTATGGCTACACCTTC CATEGLQGASLYGYTF
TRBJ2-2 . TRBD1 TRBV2 TGTGCCAGCAGTGTACAGGGGCCGCGGACCGGGGAGCTGTTTTTT CASSVQGPRTGELFF
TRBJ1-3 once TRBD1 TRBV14 TGTGCCAGCAGCCAGAGGGACAGGGCCACCATATATTTT CASSQRDRATIYF
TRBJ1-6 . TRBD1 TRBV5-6 TGTGCCAGCAGCACTCTCGGGACAGGGTCCCCCCTCCACTTT CASSTLGTGSPLHF
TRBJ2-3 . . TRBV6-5 TGTGCCAGCAGTTCCCCGGGACAATCAACAGATACGCAGTATTTT CASSSPGQSTDTQYF
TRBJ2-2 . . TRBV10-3 TGTGCCATCAGTGAGTCGATATCGGGAGTCGGGGAGCTGTTTTTT CAISESISGVGELFF
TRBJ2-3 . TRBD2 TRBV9 TGTGCCAGCAGTCCGCGGGGGGGGCCAGATACGCAGTATTTT CASSPRGGPDTQYF
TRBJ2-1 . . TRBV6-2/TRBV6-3 TGTGCCAGCAGTTACTCGGCCCGGGGGCTAGCGGAGAACAATGAGCAGTTCTTC CASSYSARGLAENNEQFF
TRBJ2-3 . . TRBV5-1 TGCGCCAGCAGCAGCGCAGATACGCAGTATTTT CASSSADTQYF
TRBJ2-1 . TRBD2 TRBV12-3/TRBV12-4 TGTGCCAGCAGTTTAGCGCTGAGCGGGGGACAGTTCTTC CASSLALSGGQFF
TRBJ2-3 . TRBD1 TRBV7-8 TGTGCCAGTTCATCGGACAGGGTCGATACGCAGTATTTT CASSSDRVDTQYF
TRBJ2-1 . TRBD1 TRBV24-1 TGTGCCACCAGTTCCGACAGGGAACACTACAATGAGCAGTTCTTC CATSSDREHYNEQFF
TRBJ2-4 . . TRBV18 TGTGCCAGCTCACCAGCAGGGAAGTTGGCCAAAAACATTCAGTACTTC CASSPAGKLAKNIQYF
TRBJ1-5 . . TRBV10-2 TGCGCCAGCAGTGAGTCGAGGCTTAGCAATCAGCCCCAGCATTTT CASSESRLSNQPQHF
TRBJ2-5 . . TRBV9 TGTGCCAGCAGCGTAGCGGGAGGGGGCTACCAAGAGACCCAGTACTTC CASSVAGGGYQETQYF
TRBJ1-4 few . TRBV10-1 TGCGCCAGCAGTGACCCTGGCTCAACTAATGAAAAACTGTTTTTT CASSDPGSTNEKLFF
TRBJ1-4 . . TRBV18 TGTGCCAGCTCACCAAGTGCTGGAGGGGAAAAACTGTTTTTT CASSPSAGGEKLFF
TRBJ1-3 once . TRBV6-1 TGTGCCAGCAGTGAAGTACAGTTCTCTGGAAACACCATATATTTT CASSEVQFSGNTIYF
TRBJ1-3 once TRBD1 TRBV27 TGTGCCAGCAGCAGGGGGCGCGGTGGAAACACCATATATTTT CASSRGRGGNTIYF
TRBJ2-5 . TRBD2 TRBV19 TGTGCCAGTAGTAAACTAGCGGGGGGAAGGGGGACCCAGTACTTC CASSKLAGGRGTQYF
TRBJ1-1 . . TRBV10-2 TGCGCCAGCAGTGAGGTTCCAACGTGGCCGAACACTGAAGCTTTCTTT CASSEVPTWPNTEAFF
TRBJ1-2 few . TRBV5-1 TGCGCCAGCAGCGAAACCGGACAATCCCTCTATGGCTACACCTTC CASSETGQSLYGYTF
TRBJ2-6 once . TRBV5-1 TGCGCCAGCAGCGTGGACAGCTCTGGGGCCAACGTCCTGACTTTC CASSVDSSGANVLTF
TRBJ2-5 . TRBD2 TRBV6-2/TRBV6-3 TGTGCCAGCAGTTATATGCCAGCGGGGGGGCGGGAGACCCAGTACTTC CASSYMPAGGRETQYF
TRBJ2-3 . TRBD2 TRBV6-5 TGTGCCAGCAGATACGGTAGCGGGGGGTCCCGAGGGCAGTATTTT CASRYGSGGSRGQYF
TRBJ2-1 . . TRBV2 TGTGCCAGCACACGACTTTCAGCCGTCAATGAGCAGTTCTTC CASTRLSAVNEQFF
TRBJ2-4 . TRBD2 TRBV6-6 TGTGCCAGCAGTTACGGCAGGGAGGGAGGCAAAAACATTCAGTACTTC CASSYGREGGKNIQYF
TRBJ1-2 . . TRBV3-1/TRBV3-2 TGTGCCAGCAGCCAAGCAGATCTCTATGGCTACACCTTC CASSQADLYGYTF
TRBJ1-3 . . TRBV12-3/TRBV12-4 TGTGCCAGCAGCTCCGGGGGAAACACCATATATTTT CASSSGGNTIYF
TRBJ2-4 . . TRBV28 TGTGCCAGCAGTCCCACCGGGACACAAAACATTCAGTACTTC CASSPTGTQNIQYF
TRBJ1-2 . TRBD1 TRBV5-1 TGCGCCAGCAGCCCGGGACAGAATAACTATGGCTACACCTTC CASSPGQNNYGYTF
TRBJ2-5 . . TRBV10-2 TGCGCCAGCAGACCCCCCGGGGAGCGGACAGAGACCCAGTACTTC CASRPPGERTETQYF
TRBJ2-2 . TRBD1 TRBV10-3 TGTGCCATCACTGCACAGGGGGCCGGGGAGCTGTTTTTT CAITAQGAGELFF
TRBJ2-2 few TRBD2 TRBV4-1 TGCGCCAGCAGCCAAGGATTCCAGCGGGGGTTCACCGGGGAGCTGTTTTTT CASSQGFQRGFTGELFF
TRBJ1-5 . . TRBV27 TGTGCCAGCACTAAAAATCAGCCCCAGCATTTT CASTKNQPQHF
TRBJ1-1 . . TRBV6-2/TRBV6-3 TGTGCCAGCAGTTACTCTCAGTCTGCTGAAGCTTTCTTT CASSYSQSAEAFF
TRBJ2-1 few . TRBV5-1 TGCGCCAGCAGCGAGGGGGCGGGATACAATGAGCAGTTCTTC CASSEGAGYNEQFF
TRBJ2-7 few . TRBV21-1 TGTGCCAGCAGCCCTGCCGGGACAGGGGAAGAGGACGAGCAGTACTTC CASSPAGTGEEDEQYF
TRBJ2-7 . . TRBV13 TGTGCCAGCAGCTTAGCGGGTCGACGGTCCTACGAGCAGTACTTC CASSLAGRRSYEQYF
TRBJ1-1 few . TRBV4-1 TGCGCCAGCAGCCAAGGAAGGTCCCACGGGGCTTTCTTT CASSQGRSHGAFF
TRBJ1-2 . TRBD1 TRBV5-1 TGCGCCAGCAGCTTGCAGGGGGACCTTGGCTACACCTTC CASSLQGDLGYTF
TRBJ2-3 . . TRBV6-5 TGTGCCAGCAGTTCGAACAGGGAAAGTGCGCAGTATTTT CASSSNRESAQYF
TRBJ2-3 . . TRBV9 TGTGCCAGCAGCGAGACAGGTCGGCGAAATACGCAGTATTTT CASSETGRRNTQYF
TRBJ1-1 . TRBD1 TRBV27 TGTGCCAGCAGTTTCCTAATCACAGGGGGGACGCACACTGAAGCTTTCTTT CASSFLITGGTHTEAFF